These 7 T cell receptor beta chains originate from one sample sequenced in a study of T cell repertoires in cytomegalovirus infection. TCRdb re-derived calls from the reads in MiXCR, one entry per CDR3 protein. This sample has about 180,000 distinct CDR3 sequences, with roughly 17% found just once. The sequencing sample was made of CD8+ T cells from PBMCs. The receptors here all came from a human donor in good health (CMV status not recorded). Some clones in this sample may be carry-over from other donors' samples.

This chain links TRBV9 with TRBJ2-1; tentative D call: TRBD2 (7 bases). Deletions cut 9 bases from V and 6 bases from J, with 19 bases between. CDR1 SGDLS and CDR2 YYNGEE come from the germline V gene. The CDR3 consists of 14 residues. In nucleotides, the CDR3 is TGTGCCACCACTCCGAGGGGGGGACGCAATGAGCAGTTCTTC. Translated, it gives CATTPRGGRNEQFF.

This chain uses TRBV6-6 with TRBJ2-7; 8 nucleotides align to TRBD1. Germline-derived CDR1 and CDR2 are MNHNY and SVGAGI (reference sequence). There are 12 residues in the CDR3. V dropped 2 bases and J dropped 11; count of bases not matched to a gene: 5. The DNA of the CDR3 is TGTGCCAGCAGTTACCTGGACAGGGTTGAGTACTTC. Translating it yields CASSYLDRVEYF.

The V call is TRBV5-1, the J call TRBJ2-1; 8 bases agree with TRBD2. The length of the CDR3 is 14 residues. The trim removed 0 bases at V and 8 bases at J, leaving 4 bases unmatched. Germline assignment: CDR1 SGHRS and CDR2 YFSETQ. The CDR3 loop is CASSLELTSDEQFF. DNA for the CDR3: TGCGCCAGCAGCTTGGAGTTGACTAGCGATGAGCAGTTCTTC.

This clonotype has at least ten counts. The rearrangement uses TRBV27 and TRBJ2-7, with D unclear. CDR1 and CDR2 from the germline V gene are MNHEY and SMNVEV (reference sequence). V lost 6 bases to trimming and J lost 2 bases, with 11 bases between them. The CDR3 extends over 13 amino acids. This CDR3 reads CASSFGQTYEQYF. CDR3 nucleotides: TGTGCCAGCAGCTTTGGGCAAACCTACGAGCAGTACTTC.

The V gene is TRBV15, the J gene TRBJ2-1; tentatively, D is TRBD1 or TRBD2 (6 bases each). V lost 1 base to trimming and J lost 7 bases, with 8 bases between them. Germline V gene lookup returns CDR1 LNHNV and CDR2 YYDKDF (reference sequence). The CDR3 consists of 13 residues. CDR3 coding DNA: TGTGCCACCAGCAGAGTAGGGGGGAATGAGCAGTTCTTC. Translated, it gives CATSRVGGNEQFF.

This chain connects TRBV7-9 to TRBJ2-7; a weak D match, TRBD1 (6 bases). Trimming cost V 5 bases and J 5 bases, with 22 bases left between them. Germline loops: CDR1 SEHNR, CDR2 FQNEAQ (reference sequence). The CDR3 runs to 16 residues. CDR3 in DNA: TGTGCCAGCAGCGGAGGAAACAGGGTTTCGAGGAACGAGCAGTACTTC. Its protein product is CASSGGNRVSRNEQYF.

The chain links TRBV27 to TRBJ2-7; maybe TRBD1 (6 bases). Germline CDR1 is MNHEY and CDR2 is SMNVEV (reference sequence). CDR3 length: 14 residues. V lost 7 bases to trimming and J lost 5 bases, with 18 bases between them. The CDR3: CASKQLAGADEQYF. The DNA of the CDR3 is TGTGCCAGCAAGCAGCTAGCAGGGGCGGACGAGCAGTACTTC.